This T cell receptor (beta chain) originates from a study of cytomegalovirus exposure and HLA in healthy donors. Overall study findings and caveats: As immune exposure information, only CMV serostatus was available.

Both 60 Vbeta primers and 13 Jbeta primers went into the PCR. TCRdb's copy holds only in-frame clones and misses some; the assay was immunoSEQ multiplex PCR. Of some 160,000 clones detected, over 75% appear once; the ten largest clones hold about 1.3%. In the case of this clone: What it binds is unknown.

The V and J ends lost 1 base and 4 bases respectively, with 13 bases between them. CDR3 length: 15 amino acids. The germline V gene has CDR1 MNHEY and CDR2 SMNVEV (reference sequence). The TCR originated in a woman younger than 45 in good health and CMV-seronegative. This chain links TRBV27 with TRBJ1-1, with D maybe TRBD1 (5 bases). Material for sequencing was PBMCs. CDR3 in DNA: TGTGCCAGCAGTTTATTGGCAGGGCGTTCCACTGAAGCTTTCTTT. This sequence encodes CASSLLAGRSTEAFF.